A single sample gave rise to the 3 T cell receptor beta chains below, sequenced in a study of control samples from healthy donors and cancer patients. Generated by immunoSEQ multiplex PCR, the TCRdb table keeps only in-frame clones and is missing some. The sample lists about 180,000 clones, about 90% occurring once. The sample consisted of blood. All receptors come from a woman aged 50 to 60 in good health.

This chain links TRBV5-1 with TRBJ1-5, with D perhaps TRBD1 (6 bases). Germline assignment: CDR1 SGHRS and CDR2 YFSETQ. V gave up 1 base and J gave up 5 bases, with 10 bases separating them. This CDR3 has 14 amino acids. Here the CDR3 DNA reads TGCGCCAGCAGCTTGCGTGCAGGGGATCAGCCCCAGCATTTT. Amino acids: CASSLRAGDQPQHF.

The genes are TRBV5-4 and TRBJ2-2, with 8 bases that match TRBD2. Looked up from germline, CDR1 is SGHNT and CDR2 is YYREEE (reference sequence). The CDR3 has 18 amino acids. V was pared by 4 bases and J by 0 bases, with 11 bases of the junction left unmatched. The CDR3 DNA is TGTGCCAGCAGCAGGGGGGGCGGGAGGTACGCGAACACCGGGGAGCTGTTTTTT. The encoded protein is CASSRGGGRYANTGELFF.

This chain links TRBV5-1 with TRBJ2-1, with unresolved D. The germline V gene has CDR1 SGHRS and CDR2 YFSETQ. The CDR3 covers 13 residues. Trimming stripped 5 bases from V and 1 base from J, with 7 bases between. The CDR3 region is CASRGISYNEQFF. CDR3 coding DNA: TGCGCCAGCAGGGGCATTTCCTACAATGAGCAGTTCTTC.